A selection of T cell receptor beta chains follows, all from one sample in a study of beta chain features in type 1 diabetes. Profiled with immunoSEQ multiplex PCR; TCRdb holds only in-frame clones, not every one. The sample lists under 950,000 clones; roughly 16% were seen once. Sample: naive CD4+ T cells from blood. Every receptor here comes from a woman under 30 in good health. Both conserved end residues are part of each CDR3. The D gene is left open where the match is weak. Where a row states a size, it is once, few, many or the class of an expanded clone; other rows omit it.

length: 19
V: TRBV7-2
J: TRBJ2-1
size: few
D: TRBD2
CDR3: CASSLRGLELMFTYNEQFF
DNA: TGTGCCAGCAGCTTAAGGGGACTAGAACTTATGTTTACCTACAATGAGCAGTTCTTC

length: 15
V: TRBV12-5
J: TRBJ2-1
size: .
D: TRBD2
CDR3: CASGLDRTSVNEQFF
DNA: TGTGCTAGTGGTTTGGATCGGACTAGCGTCAATGAGCAGTTCTTC

length: 12
V: TRBV6-5
J: TRBJ1-1
size: .
D: .
CDR3: CASSRAQGPAFF
DNA: TGTGCCAGCAGTCGTGCACAGGGTCCGGCTTTCTTT

length: 15
V: TRBV28
J: TRBJ1-1
size: once
D: TRBD1
CDR3: CASSQWGTGGTEAFF
DNA: TGTGCCAGCAGTCAGTGGGGGACAGGGGGCACTGAAGCTTTCTTT

length: 16
V: TRBV4-3
J: TRBJ1-1
size: few
D: .
CDR3: CASSLHLQGSYTEAFF
DNA: TGCGCCAGCAGCCTGCATCTCCAGGGGAGTTACACTGAAGCTTTCTTT

length: 14
V: TRBV9
J: TRBJ2-3
size: few
D: .
CDR3: CASSVGPRTDTQYF
DNA: TGTGCCAGCAGCGTAGGTCCACGCACAGATACGCAGTATTTT

length: 13
V: TRBV7-9
J: TRBJ1-5
size: few
D: TRBD1
CDR3: CASSKTGDQPQHF
DNA: TGTGCCAGCAGCAAAACAGGGGATCAGCCCCAGCATTTT

length: 15
V: TRBV19
J: TRBJ2-1
size: few
D: .
CDR3: CASSIVRGGLNEQFF
DNA: TGTGCCAGTAGTATAGTCCGGGGTGGGCTCAATGAGCAGTTCTTC

length: 14
V: TRBV10-3
J: TRBJ1-5
size: .
D: .
CDR3: CAISDPGTNQPQHF
DNA: TGTGCCATCAGTGACCCGGGAACCAATCAGCCCCAGCATTTT

length: 12
V: TRBV29-1
J: TRBJ2-2
size: .
D: .
CDR3: CSGRANTGELFF
DNA: TGCAGCGGAAGAGCGAACACCGGGGAGCTGTTTTTT

length: 16
V: TRBV27
J: TRBJ2-5
size: .
D: TRBD2
CDR3: CASSLLLAGVPETQYF
DNA: TGTGCCAGCAGTTTATTGCTAGCGGGAGTTCCGGAGACCCAGTACTTC

length: 16
V: TRBV9
J: TRBJ2-1
size: .
D: TRBD1
CDR3: CASSWGQGKNKNEQFF
DNA: TGTGCCAGCAGCTGGGGACAGGGCAAGAATAAAAATGAGCAGTTCTTC

length: 16
V: TRBV7-2
J: TRBJ2-5
size: few
D: .
CDR3: CASSPIGLTTKETQYF
DNA: TGTGCCAGCAGCCCCATTGGTCTGACAACTAAAGAGACCCAGTACTTC

length: 11
V: TRBV28
J: TRBJ2-3
size: few
D: .
CDR3: CASRRTDTQYF
DNA: TGTGCCAGCAGACGTACAGATACGCAGTATTTT

length: 19
V: TRBV7-9
J: TRBJ2-3
size: .
D: TRBD2
CDR3: CASAQGLAGEGGPTDTQYF
DNA: TGTGCCAGCGCCCAAGGACTAGCGGGAGAGGGGGGACCCACAGATACGCAGTATTTT

length: 15
V: TRBV28
J: TRBJ1-5
size: few
D: .
CDR3: CASSFRGVDDQPQHF
DNA: TGTGCCAGCAGTTTTCGGGGGGTGGACGATCAGCCCCAGCATTTT

length: 19
V: TRBV7-2
J: TRBJ2-1
size: few
D: TRBD2
CDR3: CASSARGAGGLSSYNEQFF
DNA: TGTGCCAGCAGCGCTAGGGGCGCGGGAGGACTTAGCTCCTACAATGAGCAGTTCTTC

length: 16
V: TRBV7-2
J: TRBJ2-1
size: few
D: TRBD2
CDR3: CASSRGLAADYNEQFF
DNA: TGTGCCAGCAGCCGAGGACTAGCGGCAGACTACAATGAGCAGTTCTTC

length: 11
V: TRBV6-6
J: TRBJ2-5
size: .
D: .
CDR3: CASNSFGTQYF
DNA: TGTGCCAGCAATAGTTTTGGGACCCAGTACTTC

length: 13
V: TRBV10-2
J: TRBJ1-2
size: .
D: .
CDR3: CASSDDKGREDTF
DNA: TGCGCCAGCAGTGACGACAAGGGCCGCGAGGACACCTTC

length: 15
V: TRBV19
J: TRBJ2-1
size: few
D: TRBD2
CDR3: CASSPGSGRAYEQFF
DNA: TGTGCCAGTAGTCCTGGCAGCGGGAGGGCCTATGAGCAGTTCTTC

length: 17
V: TRBV5-1
J: TRBJ2-1
size: few
D: .
CDR3: CASSLPPFGSVYNEQFF
DNA: TGCGCCAGCAGCTTGCCACCCTTTGGGTCGGTCTACAATGAGCAGTTCTTC

length: 16
V: TRBV9
J: TRBJ2-3
size: .
D: TRBD1
CDR3: CASSTGTGSSTDTQYF
DNA: TGTGCCAGCAGCACAGGGACAGGATCCAGCACAGATACGCAGTATTTT

length: 14
V: TRBV7-2
J: TRBJ2-5
size: few
D: .
CDR3: CASSLGNPMQTQYF
DNA: TGTGCCAGCAGCTTAGGAAATCCGATGCAGACCCAGTACTTC

length: 12
V: TRBV7-3
J: TRBJ1-1
size: few
D: .
CDR3: CASSPDGVEAFF
DNA: TGTGCCAGCAGCCCGGACGGGGTTGAAGCTTTCTTT

length: 14
V: TRBV19
J: TRBJ2-3
size: few
D: .
CDR3: CASSRKTGTDTQYF
DNA: TGTGCCAGTAGTAGAAAAACCGGCACAGATACGCAGTATTTT

length: 14
V: TRBV7-8
J: TRBJ1-3
size: once
D: .
CDR3: CASSLIGAGNTIYF
DNA: TGTGCCAGCAGCTTAATTGGGGCTGGAAACACCATATATTTT

length: 17
V: TRBV10-3
J: TRBJ2-7
size: once
D: .
CDR3: CAIAPSGTGVRVYEQYF
DNA: TGTGCCATCGCCCCTAGTGGGACGGGAGTCAGGGTCTACGAGCAGTACTTC

length: 16
V: TRBV5-4
J: TRBJ2-1
size: few
D: TRBD2
CDR3: CASSATSGSSYNEQFF
DNA: TGTGCCAGCAGCGCGACTAGCGGGAGCTCCTACAATGAGCAGTTCTTC

length: 14
V: TRBV7-2
J: TRBJ2-7
size: .
D: .
CDR3: CASSLQSLTYEQYF
DNA: TGTGCCAGCAGCTTACAAAGTCTAACCTACGAGCAGTACTTC

length: 14
V: TRBV6-5
J: TRBJ2-3
size: few
D: .
CDR3: CASSYGESTDTQYF
DNA: TGTGCCAGCAGTTACGGCGAAAGCACAGATACGCAGTATTTT

length: 14
V: TRBV9
J: TRBJ2-3
size: few
D: .
CDR3: CASSASVHTDTQYF
DNA: TGTGCCAGCAGCGCCAGCGTACACACAGATACGCAGTATTTT

length: 12
V: TRBV28
J: TRBJ2-7
size: .
D: .
CDR3: CASSWGSYEQYF
DNA: TGTGCCAGCAGCTGGGGCAGCTACGAGCAGTACTTC

length: 17
V: TRBV4-3
J: TRBJ2-3
size: few
D: TRBD1
CDR3: CASSQDYWTGGTDTQYF
DNA: TGCGCCAGCAGCCAAGATTACTGGACAGGGGGCACAGATACGCAGTATTTT

length: 15
V: TRBV7-8
J: TRBJ2-7
size: once
D: TRBD1
CDR3: CASSWDRGGSYEQYF
DNA: TGTGCCAGCAGCTGGGACAGGGGGGGGTCCTACGAGCAGTACTTC

length: 14
V: TRBV10-3
J: TRBJ2-7
size: .
D: .
CDR3: CAISRQVGSYEQYF
DNA: TGTGCCATCAGTAGACAGGTAGGGTCCTACGAGCAGTACTTC

length: 15
V: TRBV28
J: TRBJ1-4
size: .
D: TRBD1
CDR3: CASSWGTVRNEKLFF
DNA: TGTGCCAGCAGCTGGGGGACAGTGCGGAATGAAAAACTGTTTTTT

length: 17
V: TRBV9
J: TRBJ2-1
size: .
D: TRBD2
CDR3: CASSVATGRGSYNEQFF
DNA: TGTGCCAGCAGCGTAGCTACCGGGAGGGGCTCCTACAATGAGCAGTTCTTC

length: 15
V: TRBV4-3
J: TRBJ2-1
size: few
D: .
CDR3: CASSQDSDTYNEQFF
DNA: TGCGCCAGCAGCCAAGATAGCGACACCTACAATGAGCAGTTCTTC

length: 17
V: TRBV7-6
J: TRBJ2-3
size: .
D: .
CDR3: CASSLAVSRPSTDTQYF
DNA: TGTGCCAGCAGCTTAGCGGTATCCAGGCCAAGCACAGATACGCAGTATTTT

length: 15
V: TRBV7-2
J: TRBJ2-1
size: .
D: TRBD2
CDR3: CASTPLAGGYNEQFF
DNA: TGTGCCAGCACCCCCCTAGCGGGGGGGTACAATGAGCAGTTCTTC

length: 15
V: TRBV11-2
J: TRBJ2-1
size: .
D: TRBD2
CDR3: CASSYLAGVYNEQFF
DNA: TGTGCCAGCAGCTATCTAGCGGGGGTCTACAATGAGCAGTTCTTC

length: 16
V: TRBV7-8
J: TRBJ2-1
size: few
D: .
CDR3: CASSARSRAFYNEQFF
DNA: TGTGCCAGCAGCGCCCGTTCTAGGGCTTTTTACAATGAGCAGTTCTTC

length: 12
V: TRBV29-1
J: TRBJ2-2
size: .
D: .
CDR3: CSVHGSPGELFF
DNA: TGCAGCGTTCACGGTAGCCCCGGGGAGCTGTTTTTT

length: 13
V: TRBV2
J: TRBJ2-5
size: few
D: .
CDR3: CASRETGRETQYF
DNA: TGTGCCAGCAGAGAGACAGGGAGGGAGACCCAGTACTTC

length: 15
V: TRBV7-9
J: TRBJ1-2
size: .
D: TRBD1
CDR3: CASSTRDSPYYGYTF
DNA: TGTGCCAGCAGCACACGGGACAGTCCTTACTATGGCTACACCTTC

length: 11
V: TRBV20-1
J: TRBJ2-7
size: .
D: .
CDR3: CSASSDYEQYF
DNA: TGCAGTGCTAGTAGCGATTACGAGCAGTACTTC

length: 16
V: TRBV7-9
J: TRBJ2-2
size: .
D: .
CDR3: CASSLVTSQNTGELFF
DNA: TGTGCCAGCAGCTTAGTTACTAGCCAGAACACCGGGGAGCTGTTTTTT